The rows below give T cell receptor beta chains drawn from one sample of a study of blood T cell repertoires in COVID-19. Sequencing was performed with immunoSEQ multiplex PCR; in TCRdb, only in-frame clones are kept and a portion is missing. The sample lists about 350,000 clones; about 90% were seen once. Material: PBMCs or T cells enriched from blood (not recorded which). The receptors originated from a woman aged 30 to 39 who had recovered from COVID-19. Each CDR3 is given with its conserved first and last residue. A clone size is listed for some rows: how often the clone was seen (once, few, many), or a class if it is expanded.

j_call v_call clone_size cdr3_aa
TRBJ2-3 TRBV7-6 - CASSLGSGGPDTQYF
TRBJ2-1 TRBV10-3 - CAISESQAGGLENEQFF
TRBJ1-4 TRBV5-1 - CASSTTGLKLFF
TRBJ2-7 TRBV2 - CASSQQQWYEQYF
TRBJ2-4 TRBV7-9 - CASSPGDREVNIQYF
TRBJ1-1 TRBV7-9 - CASSLQGETEAFF
TRBJ1-1 TRBV2 - CASSGRDRGDTEAFF
TRBJ1-2 TRBV3-1/TRBV3-2 - CASSQEGSYGYTF
TRBJ2-4 TRBV5-1 - CASSKGTVGNIQYF
TRBJ2-4 TRBV7-6 few CASSLEDPTSGGAYPKNIQYF
TRBJ2-2 TRBV5-4 - CASSIGGNTGELFF
TRBJ1-5 TRBV7-8 - CASSLTPGQGSNQPQHF
TRBJ1-1 TRBV18 - CASNDRDTEAFF
TRBJ1-3 TRBV5-5 - CASSPGLGQGYSGNTIYF
TRBJ2-6 TRBV7-8 - CASSRKDRGAGANVLTF
TRBJ1-2 TRBV7-2 - CASSLLREAYGYTF
TRBJ1-5 TRBV19 once CASTPSLAQPQHF
TRBJ2-7 TRBV2 - CASSEALGGAGYEQYF
TRBJ1-5 TRBV27 - CASSPGGTGSQPQHF
TRBJ2-2 TRBV24-1 - CATSGATGTGKTGELFF
TRBJ2-1 TRBV4-1 - CASSRSVGAESRFF
TRBJ1-1 TRBV7-6 few CASSPVSGVRTEAFF
TRBJ2-3 TRBV1 - CTSSHMTGDTQYF
TRBJ2-7 TRBV11-2 - CASSLSVKPYEQYF
TRBJ2-1 TRBV30 - CAWSPPGRGNEQFF
TRBJ1-2 TRBV30 - CAWSPSPDLGYTF
TRBJ1-4 TRBV4-2 - CASSQRAGDEKLFF
TRBJ2-7 TRBV28 - CASSLILAGTYEQYF
TRBJ2-5 TRBV10-3 - CASFDRGETQYF
TRBJ2-3 TRBV7-9 - CASSFAGASDTQYF
TRBJ1-1 TRBV3-1/TRBV3-2 - CASSPQGILNTEAFF
TRBJ2-1 TRBV15 - CATLTAPSRDRGGNEQFF
TRBJ1-2 TRBV13 - CASSVDRGYGYTF
TRBJ2-3 TRBV28 - CASSLGQQSTDTQYF
TRBJ1-2 TRBV5-6 - CASSPTRRVNYGYTF
TRBJ1-2 TRBV10-2 - CASSELGVRRPGQDNYGYTF
TRBJ2-7 TRBV20-1 - CSASYLAVTSSYEQYF
TRBJ1-3 TRBV2 - CASSGTMTGNTIYF
TRBJ1-6 TRBV18 - CASSPGQGRALHF
TRBJ2-7 TRBV28 - CASSPTNRDRTYEQYF
TRBJ2-1 TRBV5-6 - CASSASQGNEQFF
TRBJ1-2 TRBV10-3 - CAISESRVEDGYTF
TRBJ2-1 TRBV28 - CASSPTSGGAGNEQFF
TRBJ1-3 TRBV19 - CASSIPGGFSGNTIYF
TRBJ1-5 TRBV19 - CASMDFGNQPQHF
TRBJ1-5 TRBV28 - CASRMGLGGNQPQHF
TRBJ1-6 TRBV18 - CASSPRQMSSYNSPLHF
TRBJ1-1 TRBV6-4 - CASSGIPEEAFF
TRBJ1-1 TRBV28 - CASSFGRRGSLGNTEAFF
TRBJ2-2 TRBV19 few CASSIFSGYTGELFF
TRBJ1-6 TRBV2 - CASSVRAPSYNSPLHF
TRBJ2-7 TRBV5-5 - CASSFGVSYEQYF
TRBJ1-2 TRBV5-1 few CASGLTGGYGYTF
TRBJ2-7 TRBV9 - CASSPGTRGPPYEQYF
TRBJ2-1 TRBV29-1 - CSVDVGWGAYNEQFF